This T cell receptor (beta chain) emerged from a study of T cell responses to AZD1222 COVID-19 vaccine. Study-wide background: Samples with a second dose at about 4 or about 12 weeks were pooled together. Study-wide results and caveats: CD4 TCRs covered the whole spike, strongest at regions 160-218 and 743-854. Rises in breadth and depth of Spike-specific TCRs came after two AZD1222 doses.

Unmatched junction bases numbered 9, after V lost 1 base and J lost 7 bases. Germline V lookup: CDR1 LGHNA, CDR2 YNFKEQ. The CDR3 is 17 amino acids. This clone occurred a few times. What it binds is unknown. Assay: immunoSEQ multiplex PCR; the TCRdb copy retains only in-frame clones and omits some. The sample records 75,000 to 90,000 clones, around 80% being singletons. The TCR originated in an adult in good health. This sample comprised peripheral blood, obtained on day 0 of AZD1222 vaccination. V gene TRBV4-2 combines with J gene TRBJ1-4; 10 positions match TRBD1. CDR3 region: CASSQVPGQGTGEKLFF. DNA for the CDR3: TGTGCCAGCAGCCAAGTCCCGGGACAGGGGACCGGTGAAAAACTGTTTTTT.